The source of this TCR beta chain is a study of blood T cell repertoires in COVID-19. Study as a whole: Donors in the United States, Italy and Spain gave samples during acute or convalescent COVID-19. T cells, B-cell-depleted T cells, or PBMCs supplied cDNA or gDNA.

Germline-derived CDR1 and CDR2 are MNHNS and SASEGT. Trimming removed 1 base at V and 6 bases at J, with 13 bases between. The length of the CDR3 is 15 residues. In the original analysis: It was from reference gene primer amplification that nucleated cell counts were estimated. Produced via immunoSEQ multiplex PCR; TCRdb's table is partial and in-frame only. V, J and clone size derive from that table, while D and trimming were established from the DNA sequence. The data show 250,000 or so clones, roughly 84% seen once. The source is a woman in her forties who had recovered from COVID-19. The V call is TRBV6-1, the J call TRBJ2-1; weak D call: TRBD2 (6 bases). Input material: peripheral blood. This CDR3 reads CASSEGPEGGNEQFF. Here the CDR3 DNA reads TGTGCCAGCAGTGAAGGACCCGAGGGAGGCAATGAGCAGTTCTTC.